The entry that follows covers one TCR beta chain sequence. Its specificity is unknown. It was with 60 Vbeta and 13 Jbeta primers that the PCR ran. TCRdb keeps only in-frame clones here, not all; method: immunoSEQ multiplex PCR. The sample has 200,000 or so clones; approximately 80% are singletons. This entry comes from a study of cytomegalovirus exposure and HLA in healthy donors. General study results and limits: Among the CMV-associated chains, three were confirmed in vitro as specific for CMV antigens. Reported results showed that the classifier diagnosed cytomegalovirus status with high specificity and sensitivity. Per a prior analysis, the majority of TCR beta V segments were productive roughly 90% or roughly 30% of the time. An observed cluster of highly shared sequence variants was recorded as a likely sequencing artifact.

The germline V gene encodes CDR1 SGHDT and CDR2 YYEEEE. The V end lost 0 bases, the J end lost 1 base, and 7 bases lay between the germline ends. This CDR3 contains 14 residues. The V gene is TRBV5-6, the J gene TRBJ1-2, with D perhaps TRBD1 (6 bases). Sample: PBMCs. This clonotype was sampled from a woman in her thirties in good health and CMV-seropositive. The CDR3 sequence: CASSLADSNYGYTF. The CDR3 bases are TGTGCCAGCAGCTTGGCGGACAGTAACTATGGCTACACCTTC.